This is a list of T cell receptor beta chains from one sample in a study of T-cell memory formation after mild COVID-19. One entry per CDR3 protein results from TCRdb running MiXCR on the 5' RACE reads. The repertoire holds around 300,000 distinct CDR3 sequences, with roughly an eighth as singletons. The sample consisted of PBMCs or a T cell subset sorted from them (not recorded which). The receptor set was obtained from a man younger than 35 who had mild COVID-19 (a few samples of this study predate the infection). Cell type and time point are not known. Both conserved end residues are part of each CDR3. The D gene is left open where the match is weak. Some rows have no size entry. The others give once, few or many, or a class for an expanded clone.

j_call: TRBJ2-1
cdr3_length: 17
v_call: TRBV12-3/TRBV12-4
clone_size: few
d_call: TRBD2
cdr3_aa: CASRASGGPSPEGEQFF
cdr3_nt: TGTGCCAGCCGGGCTAGCGGGGGACCCTCACCGGAGGGTGAGCAGTTCTTC

j_call: TRBJ1-5
cdr3_length: 14
v_call: TRBV28
clone_size: few
d_call: .
cdr3_aa: CASSFLPSPQPQHF
cdr3_nt: TGTGCCAGCAGTTTTCTGCCCTCGCCTCAGCCCCAGCATTTT

j_call: TRBJ2-1
cdr3_length: 14
v_call: TRBV10-3
clone_size: few
d_call: TRBD2
cdr3_aa: CATGAGGPYNEQFF
cdr3_nt: TGTGCCACGGGCGCGGGGGGTCCTTACAATGAGCAGTTCTTC

j_call: TRBJ2-2
cdr3_length: 15
v_call: TRBV5-1
clone_size: .
d_call: TRBD2
cdr3_aa: CASGRTSRNTGELFF
cdr3_nt: TGCGCCAGCGGAAGGACTAGTCGGAACACCGGGGAGCTGTTTTTT

j_call: TRBJ2-3
cdr3_length: 15
v_call: TRBV5-1
clone_size: .
d_call: TRBD2
cdr3_aa: CASSSGLAVGSTQYF
cdr3_nt: TGCGCCAGCAGCTCAGGACTAGCGGTGGGAAGCACGCAGTATTTT

j_call: TRBJ1-5
cdr3_length: 14
v_call: TRBV2
clone_size: .
d_call: .
cdr3_aa: CASSEWQGNQPQHF
cdr3_nt: TGTGCCAGCAGTGAATGGCAGGGGAATCAGCCCCAGCATTTT

j_call: TRBJ2-7
cdr3_length: 12
v_call: TRBV5-1
clone_size: many
d_call: .
cdr3_aa: CASIGDSYEQYF
cdr3_nt: TGCGCCAGCATAGGGGACTCCTACGAGCAGTACTTC

j_call: TRBJ2-3
cdr3_length: 17
v_call: TRBV12-3/TRBV12-4
clone_size: few
d_call: TRBD1
cdr3_aa: CASRPGQGLPNTDTQYF
cdr3_nt: TGTGCCAGCAGACCGGGACAGGGGCTCCCTAACACAGATACGCAGTATTTT

j_call: TRBJ1-2
cdr3_length: 15
v_call: TRBV7-9
clone_size: .
d_call: TRBD1
cdr3_aa: CASITDRGRNYGYTF
cdr3_nt: TGTGCCAGCATCACGGACAGGGGCCGTAACTATGGCTACACCTTC

j_call: TRBJ1-6
cdr3_length: 15
v_call: TRBV7-3
clone_size: .
d_call: TRBD1
cdr3_aa: CASSPQGGFSSPLHF
cdr3_nt: TGTGCCAGCAGCCCCCAAGGGGGCTTTAGTTCACCCCTCCACTTT

j_call: TRBJ2-5
cdr3_length: 14
v_call: TRBV5-8
clone_size: .
d_call: .
cdr3_aa: CASSLARVQETQYF
cdr3_nt: TGTGCCAGCAGCTTGGCCAGGGTGCAAGAGACCCAGTACTTC

j_call: TRBJ2-1
cdr3_length: 15
v_call: TRBV5-1
clone_size: many
d_call: TRBD2
cdr3_aa: CASSLGTSGTNEQFF
cdr3_nt: TGCGCCAGCAGCTTGGGGACTAGCGGGACCAATGAGCAGTTCTTC

j_call: TRBJ1-1
cdr3_length: 11
v_call: TRBV6-2/TRBV6-3
clone_size: few
d_call: .
cdr3_aa: CASTWTGEAFF
cdr3_nt: TGTGCCAGCACCTGGACGGGAGAAGCTTTCTTT

j_call: TRBJ2-5
cdr3_length: 15
v_call: TRBV7-8
clone_size: .
d_call: .
cdr3_aa: CASIPPEVIQETQYF
cdr3_nt: TGTGCCAGCATCCCCCCTGAGGTGATCCAAGAGACCCAGTACTTC

j_call: TRBJ1-5
cdr3_length: 14
v_call: TRBV7-9
clone_size: many
d_call: TRBD1
cdr3_aa: CASSLGQGDQPQHF
cdr3_nt: TGCGCCAGCAGCTTGGGACAGGGCGATCAGCCCCAGCATTTT

j_call: TRBJ2-5
cdr3_length: 16
v_call: TRBV5-1
clone_size: few
d_call: TRBD2
cdr3_aa: CASSPGGTSGGETQYF
cdr3_nt: TGCGCCAGCAGCCCGGGGGGGACTAGCGGTGGGGAGACCCAGTACTTC

j_call: TRBJ1-6
cdr3_length: 14
v_call: TRBV4-1
clone_size: .
d_call: .
cdr3_aa: CASRYPGKDSPLHF
cdr3_nt: TGCGCCAGCAGGTACCCAGGGAAGGACTCACCCCTCCACTTT

j_call: TRBJ2-3
cdr3_length: 12
v_call: TRBV10-3
clone_size: .
d_call: .
cdr3_aa: CAIGTSTDTQYF
cdr3_nt: TGTGCCATCGGCACTAGCACAGATACGCAGTATTTT

j_call: TRBJ2-5
cdr3_length: 16
v_call: TRBV7-2
clone_size: few
d_call: TRBD1
cdr3_aa: CASSRQGTILGETQYF
cdr3_nt: TGTGCCAGCAGCAGACAGGGGACCATCCTTGGGGAGACCCAGTACTTC

j_call: TRBJ1-1
cdr3_length: 15
v_call: TRBV27
clone_size: many
d_call: .
cdr3_aa: CASSLFPGANTEAFF
cdr3_nt: TGTGCCAGCAGTTTATTCCCAGGCGCGAACACTGAAGCTTTCTTT

j_call: TRBJ2-2
cdr3_length: 15
v_call: TRBV24-1
clone_size: .
d_call: .
cdr3_aa: CATRTGGAGTGELFF
cdr3_nt: TGTGCCACCAGGACGGGGGGCGCGGGCACCGGGGAGCTGTTTTTT

j_call: TRBJ1-2
cdr3_length: 15
v_call: TRBV7-3
clone_size: few
d_call: TRBD1
cdr3_aa: CASSAAGTGDRGYTF
cdr3_nt: TGTGCCAGCAGCGCGGCCGGGACAGGGGATCGGGGCTACACCTTC

j_call: TRBJ2-1
cdr3_length: 16
v_call: TRBV12-3/TRBV12-4
clone_size: few
d_call: TRBD2
cdr3_aa: CASSTRRGERWGEQFF
cdr3_nt: TGTGCCAGCAGTACCCGTCGGGGGGAGCGTTGGGGGGAGCAGTTCTTC

j_call: TRBJ2-1
cdr3_length: 16
v_call: TRBV7-3
clone_size: .
d_call: TRBD2
cdr3_aa: CASSPVAGRGDNEQFF
cdr3_nt: TGTGCCAGCAGCCCCGTCGCGGGGCGGGGGGACAATGAGCAGTTCTTC

j_call: TRBJ2-1
cdr3_length: 15
v_call: TRBV27
clone_size: .
d_call: .
cdr3_aa: CASRVLGGVYNEQFF
cdr3_nt: TGTGCCAGCAGGGTGTTGGGCGGGGTGTACAATGAGCAGTTCTTC

j_call: TRBJ1-4
cdr3_length: 14
v_call: TRBV20-1
clone_size: many
d_call: .
cdr3_aa: CSTSPGALNEKLFF
cdr3_nt: TGCAGTACGTCCCCGGGAGCTCTAAATGAAAAACTGTTTTTT

j_call: TRBJ2-7
cdr3_length: 14
v_call: TRBV7-8
clone_size: few
d_call: TRBD1
cdr3_aa: CASSSQGGRLEQYF
cdr3_nt: TGTGCCAGCAGCTCTCAAGGGGGCCGTCTCGAGCAGTACTTC

j_call: TRBJ2-1
cdr3_length: 15
v_call: TRBV7-7
clone_size: .
d_call: .
cdr3_aa: CASSLGFGMDNEQFF
cdr3_nt: TGTGCTAGCAGCTTAGGTTTCGGGATGGACAATGAGCAGTTCTTC

j_call: TRBJ2-7
cdr3_length: 13
v_call: TRBV6-6
clone_size: few
d_call: .
cdr3_aa: CASSYSADLEQYF
cdr3_nt: TGTGCCAGCAGTTACTCGGCCGACCTCGAGCAGTACTTC

j_call: TRBJ2-1
cdr3_length: 15
v_call: TRBV20-1
clone_size: .
d_call: .
cdr3_aa: CSARGPIASYNEQFF
cdr3_nt: TGCAGTGCTAGGGGACCGATCGCTTCCTACAATGAGCAGTTCTTC

j_call: TRBJ1-2
cdr3_length: 13
v_call: TRBV20-1
clone_size: few
d_call: .
cdr3_aa: CSARDNREYGYTF
cdr3_nt: TGCAGTGCTAGAGATAACAGGGAGTATGGCTACACCTTC

j_call: TRBJ2-5
cdr3_length: 18
v_call: TRBV6-5
clone_size: .
d_call: TRBD1
cdr3_aa: CASSYGYTGTGGRETQYF
cdr3_nt: TGTGCCAGCAGTTACGGATACACCGGGACAGGGGGTCGGGAGACCCAGTACTTC

j_call: TRBJ1-1
cdr3_length: 14
v_call: TRBV12-3/TRBV12-4
clone_size: .
d_call: .
cdr3_aa: CASSKLTGPREAFF
cdr3_nt: TGTGCCAGCAGTAAACTAACCGGGCCACGTGAAGCTTTCTTT

j_call: TRBJ2-5
cdr3_length: 14
v_call: TRBV12-5
clone_size: few
d_call: .
cdr3_aa: CASAPTGTLETQYF
cdr3_nt: TGTGCTAGTGCCCCTACCGGGACTTTAGAGACCCAGTACTTC

j_call: TRBJ1-2
cdr3_length: 13
v_call: TRBV9
clone_size: .
d_call: .
cdr3_aa: CASSVGGKGGYTF
cdr3_nt: TGTGCCAGCAGCGTAGGGGGCAAGGGTGGCTACACCTTC

j_call: TRBJ1-1
cdr3_length: 16
v_call: TRBV28
clone_size: many
d_call: .
cdr3_aa: CASSSPAGPSILRAFF
cdr3_nt: TGTGCCAGCAGTTCCCCGGCGGGACCATCCATTCTTAGGGCTTTCTTT

j_call: TRBJ2-3
cdr3_length: 16
v_call: TRBV7-9
clone_size: few
d_call: TRBD2
cdr3_aa: CASSLALAGGPYTQYF
cdr3_nt: TGTGCCAGCAGCTTAGCCCTAGCGGGGGGGCCGTATACGCAGTATTTT

j_call: TRBJ2-1
cdr3_length: 13
v_call: TRBV5-1
clone_size: many
d_call: .
cdr3_aa: CASRRGDYNEQFF
cdr3_nt: TGCGCCAGCAGGAGGGGAGACTACAATGAGCAGTTCTTC

j_call: TRBJ1-1
cdr3_length: 14
v_call: TRBV6-2/TRBV6-3
clone_size: few
d_call: .
cdr3_aa: CASSYTDSGTEAFF
cdr3_nt: TGTGCCAGCAGTTACACCGACAGCGGCACTGAAGCTTTCTTT

j_call: TRBJ2-1
cdr3_length: 15
v_call: TRBV7-3
clone_size: few
d_call: TRBD2
cdr3_aa: CASSTTSGGHNEQFF
cdr3_nt: TGTGCCAGCAGCACCACTAGCGGGGGTCACAATGAGCAGTTCTTC

j_call: TRBJ2-1
cdr3_length: 11
v_call: TRBV28
clone_size: many
d_call: .
cdr3_aa: CASSERTEQFF
cdr3_nt: TGTGCCAGCAGCGAGCGGACAGAGCAGTTCTTC

j_call: TRBJ2-1
cdr3_length: 13
v_call: TRBV5-1
clone_size: few
d_call: .
cdr3_aa: CASRKPANNEQFF
cdr3_nt: TGCGCCAGCAGGAAGCCAGCTAACAATGAGCAGTTCTTC

j_call: TRBJ2-2
cdr3_length: 16
v_call: TRBV7-9
clone_size: few
d_call: .
cdr3_aa: CASSLVSGTNRWELFF
cdr3_nt: TGTGCCAGCAGCTTAGTTTCCGGGACCAACCGCTGGGAGCTGTTTTTT

j_call: TRBJ2-1
cdr3_length: 14
v_call: TRBV7-7
clone_size: few
d_call: TRBD2
cdr3_aa: CATSPGEGYNEQFF
cdr3_nt: TGTGCTACCTCCCCCGGGGAGGGATACAATGAGCAGTTCTTC

j_call: TRBJ2-2
cdr3_length: 16
v_call: TRBV2
clone_size: .
d_call: .
cdr3_aa: CASSERVARSTGELFF
cdr3_nt: TGTGCCAGCAGTGAGAGGGTTGCGAGGTCCACCGGGGAGCTGTTTTTT

j_call: TRBJ2-1
cdr3_length: 15
v_call: TRBV5-1
clone_size: few
d_call: TRBD2
cdr3_aa: CASSLTGGAGYEQFF
cdr3_nt: TGCGCCAGCAGCTTGACCGGGGGGGCCGGGTATGAGCAGTTCTTC

j_call: TRBJ1-4
cdr3_length: 16
v_call: TRBV7-8
clone_size: many
d_call: .
cdr3_aa: CASSLSRSRIGEKLFF
cdr3_nt: TGTGCCAGCAGCTTAAGCCGGAGTCGGATCGGTGAAAAACTGTTTTTT

j_call: TRBJ2-1
cdr3_length: 13
v_call: TRBV11-2
clone_size: few
d_call: .
cdr3_aa: CASSLWENNEQFF
cdr3_nt: TGTGCCAGCAGCTTATGGGAAAACAATGAGCAGTTCTTC

j_call: TRBJ2-2
cdr3_length: 12
v_call: TRBV28
clone_size: .
d_call: .
cdr3_aa: CASSFRGKELFF
cdr3_nt: TGTGCCAGCAGTTTTCGAGGGAAGGAGCTGTTTTTT

j_call: TRBJ2-2
cdr3_length: 15
v_call: TRBV5-4
clone_size: few
d_call: .
cdr3_aa: CASSLDFQDTGELFF
cdr3_nt: TGTGCCAGCAGCTTGGATTTTCAGGACACCGGGGAGCTGTTTTTT

j_call: TRBJ2-7
cdr3_length: 13
v_call: TRBV23-1
clone_size: few
d_call: .
cdr3_aa: CASSHGNSHEQYF
cdr3_nt: TGCGCCAGCAGTCATGGGAACAGCCACGAGCAGTACTTC

j_call: TRBJ2-2
cdr3_length: 17
v_call: TRBV7-7
clone_size: few
d_call: .
cdr3_aa: CASSLELGNTNTGELFF
cdr3_nt: TGTGCTAGCAGCTTAGAGTTGGGAAATACGAACACCGGGGAGCTGTTTTTT

j_call: TRBJ2-7
cdr3_length: 16
v_call: TRBV11-2
clone_size: few
d_call: TRBD1
cdr3_aa: CASSLETGQGGHEQYF
cdr3_nt: TGTGCCAGCAGCCTGGAGACGGGACAGGGGGGCCACGAGCAGTACTTC

j_call: TRBJ1-3
cdr3_length: 14
v_call: TRBV6-5
clone_size: .
d_call: .
cdr3_aa: CASSYSVLGNTIYF
cdr3_nt: TGTGCCAGCAGTTATTCAGTCTTGGGAAACACCATATATTTT

j_call: TRBJ2-3
cdr3_length: 16
v_call: TRBV4-2
clone_size: many
d_call: TRBD2
cdr3_aa: CASSQVGGDRTDTQYF
cdr3_nt: TGTGCCAGCAGCCAAGTTGGGGGGGACCGCACAGATACGCAGTATTTT